This passage covers 18 T cell receptor beta chains from one sample sequenced in a study of cytomegalovirus exposure and HLA in healthy donors. 60 Vbeta and 13 Jbeta primers were used in PCR. Clones were sequenced by immunoSEQ multiplex PCR, and TCRdb holds only the in-frame ones, with some missing. The sample comprises about 130,000 clones, about 82% of which are singletons, and over 1% rests with the top ten. The sample comprised PBMCs. These TCRs come from a boy younger than 18 in good health and CMV-seronegative.

This clone was seen a few times. J is TRBJ1-1 and V is TRBV2; D uncertain. The CDR3 length is 13 residues. Trimming removed 3 bases from V and 2 bases from J, with 7 bases in between. CDR1 SNHLY and CDR2 FYNNEI come from the germline V gene. The CDR3 DNA is TGTGCCAGCAGTGACGACTTTAACACTGAAGCTTTCTTT. Residues: CASSDDFNTEAFF.

The V and J genes are TRBV6-5 and TRBJ1-2; D remains unclear. The ends were cut back, 3 bases at V and 5 bases at J, with 10 bases in the middle. The CDR3 runs 13 residues. Germline V gives CDR1 MNHEY, CDR2 SVGAGI. The CDR3 DNA reads TGTGCCAGCAGTTATACAGATCGTTATGGCTACACCTTC. It specifies CASSYTDRYGYTF.

The chain uses TRBV19 and TRBJ1-5; D uncertain. Germline values: CDR1 LNHDA, CDR2 SQIVND (reference sequence). V lost 3 bases to trimming and J lost 2 bases, with 11 bases between them. The CDR3 is 15 residues long. The CDR3 region has the DNA TGTGCCAGTAGTATCGGGGAGTTTGGCAATCAGCCCCAGCATTTT. It codes for CASSIGEFGNQPQHF.

This rearrangement joins TRBV30 to TRBJ2-1; no reliable D call. CDR1 is GTSNPN, CDR2 SVGIG, per germline (reference sequence). V was pared by 1 base and J by 5 bases, with 3 bases between. The CDR3 sequence is 11 residues long. The CDR3 reads CAWSGDNEQFF. The DNA of the CDR3 is TGTGCCTGGAGTGGAGACAATGAGCAGTTCTTC.

The chain recombines TRBV5-4 with TRBJ2-7; 8 bases fit TRBD2. The germline V gene encodes CDR1 SGHNT and CDR2 YYREEE (reference sequence). The CDR3 extends over 15 amino acids. The J segment lost 3 bases and the V segment lost 4 bases, leaving 9 bases of the junction unmatched. The CDR3 sequence: CASSPPGGRFYEQYF. The CDR3 DNA reads TGTGCCAGCAGCCCCCCTGGCGGGAGGTTCTACGAGCAGTACTTC. The full variable domain, with the rest looked up from reference TRBV5-4 and TRBJ2-7, is ETGVTQSPTHLIKTRGQQVTLRCSSQSGHNTVSWYQQALGQGPQFIFQYYREEENGRGNFPPRFSGLQFPNYSSELNVNALELDDSALYLCASSPPGGRFYEQYFGPGTRLTVT.

The V gene is TRBV29-1, the J gene TRBJ2-7, with 9 bases that match TRBD1. This CDR3 has 14 residues. V lost 1 base to trimming and J lost 0 bases; unmatched junction nucleotides: 1. CDR1 and CDR2 from the germline V gene are SQVTM and ANQGSEA. As DNA, the CDR3 is TGCAGCGTTGAAGTGACAGGGGGCTCCTACGAGCAGTACTTC. Encoded protein: CSVEVTGGSYEQYF.

The rearrangement joins TRBV19 to TRBJ2-3, with D maybe TRBD2 (6 bases). CDR1 and CDR2 (germline): LNHDA, SQIVND (reference sequence). The CDR3 is made up of 14 amino acids. V shed 2 bases and J shed 4 bases, with 10 bases lying between them. CDR3 sequence (DNA): TGTGCCAGTAGTATACCGGGAGAATCAGATACGCAGTATTTT. Protein product: CASSIPGESDTQYF. The entire variable domain, with the rest obtained from reference TRBV19 and TRBJ2-3, is as follows: DGGITQSPKYLFRKEGQNVTLSCEQNLNHDAMYWYRQDPGQGLRLIYYSQIVNDFQKGDIAEGYSVSREKKESFPLTVTSAQKNPTAFYLCASSIPGESDTQYFGPGTRLTVL.

The chain employs TRBV27 and TRBJ2-7, with TRBD2 matching over 10 bases. CDR3 length equals 13 residues. Trimming at V came to 6 bases and at J to 3 bases, leaving 2 bases not matched to a gene. Germline V lookup: CDR1 MNHEY, CDR2 SMNVEV (reference sequence). The CDR3 here is CASSSGRDYEQYF. In DNA form, the CDR3 reads TGTGCCAGCAGCAGCGGGAGGGACTACGAGCAGTACTTC.

The J gene is TRBJ2-7, the V gene TRBV27, with TRBD1 as a possible D gene (5 bases). V lost 3 bases to trimming and J lost 3 bases, with 9 bases between them. Germline V gene sequence: CDR1 MNHEY, CDR2 SMNVEV (reference sequence). CDR3 size: 13 residues. The CDR3 loop is CASSFQGDYEQYF. In nucleotides, the CDR3 is TGTGCCAGCAGTTTTCAGGGTGACTACGAGCAGTACTTC.

The sample holds one count of this clone. The genes are TRBV6-1 and TRBJ2-1; 7 nucleotides align to TRBD2. Germline CDR1 and CDR2: MNHNS and SASEGT. This CDR3 is built from 13 residues. With 11 bases clipped from V and 0 bases from J, the junction kept 4 bases outside the gene matches. DNA for the CDR3: TGTGCCGGGAGGGCAAGCTCCTACAATGAGCAGTTCTTC. This encodes CAGRASSYNEQFF.

This rearrangement joins TRBV19 to TRBJ2-7; 7 nucleotides agree with TRBD1. CDR1 is LNHDA and CDR2 is SQIVND in the germline V gene (reference sequence). The CDR3 runs 12 residues. V lost 9 bases to trimming and J lost 0 bases; unmatched junction nucleotides: 2. Here the CDR3 DNA reads TGTGCCAGCGGGGACAGCTCCTACGAGCAGTACTTC. Translating it yields CASGDSSYEQYF.

The chain joins TRBV4-1 to TRBJ2-2; D is ambiguous. The germline gives CDR1 MGHRA, CDR2 YSYEKL. V lost 0 bases and J 4 bases, leaving 9 bases between the germline ends. The CDR3 contains 15 residues. DNA for the CDR3: TGCGCCAGCAGCCAAGATTTATCCTTCACCGGGGAGCTGTTTTTT. Translating gives CASSQDLSFTGELFF.

The chain joins TRBV13 to TRBJ2-5; 8 bases map to TRBD1. The CDR3 is made up of 15 amino acids. V lost 5 bases, J lost 2 bases, and 7 bases stayed unmatched. Germline V gives CDR1 PRHDT, CDR2 FYEKMQ (reference sequence). In DNA, the CDR3 is TGTGCCAGCAGCGTTTGGACAGGGCAACAAGAGACCCAGTACTTC. Its translation: CASSVWTGQQETQYF.

V is TRBV5-8 and J is TRBJ1-1; D perhaps matches TRBD1 (6 bases). V shed 3 bases and J shed 1 base, with 13 bases lying between them. Germline lookup yields CDR1 SGHTS and CDR2 YDEGEE. The CDR3 has 15 residues. The CDR3 nucleotides are TGTGCCAGCAGCTGGTACAGGGATGGGAACACTGAAGCTTTCTTT. Translation: CASSWYRDGNTEAFF.

The gene calls are TRBV4-1 and TRBJ2-3; 7 positions match TRBD1. The CDR3 is 17 amino acids. The V gene's germline CDR1 is MGHRA and CDR2 YSYEKL. The V and J ends lost 3 bases and 3 bases, in that order; junction bases with no gene match: 12. The CDR3 reads CASSQADREPVTDTQYF. The CDR3 region has the DNA TGCGCCAGCAGCCAGGCCGACAGGGAGCCGGTAACAGATACGCAGTATTTT.

This rearrangement joins TRBV6-1 to TRBJ1-4; 7 bases match TRBD1. CDR1 is MNHNS and CDR2 is SASEGT in the germline V gene. V lost 3 bases to trimming and J lost 0 bases; unmatched junction nucleotides: 4. The CDR3 is made up of 16 amino acids. The CDR3: CASSDVGTATNEKLFF. For the CDR3, the DNA is TGTGCCAGCAGTGATGTAGGGACAGCAACTAATGAAAAACTGTTTTTT.

This chain joins TRBV9 and TRBJ2-5, with 12 bases aligning to TRBD2. Per germline, CDR1 SGDLS and CDR2 YYNGEE. This CDR3 is built from 15 residues. The V segment lost 6 bases and the J segment 4 bases; nucleotides outside the gene matches: 7. In DNA, the CDR3 is TGTGCCAGCAACCTAGCGGGAGGGCCAGCAGAGACCCAGTACTTC. Its translation is CASNLAGGPAETQYF.

The chain employs TRBV6-6 and TRBJ1-2, with TRBD1 matching over 9 bases. The CDR3 covers 14 residues. The V segment lost 8 bases and the J segment 6 bases; nucleotides outside the gene matches: 10. CDR1 MNHNY and CDR2 SVGAGI come from the germline V gene (reference sequence). The CDR3 protein is CASDSPDRGDGYTF. In DNA form, the CDR3 reads TGTGCCAGCGACTCTCCGGACAGGGGCGATGGCTACACCTTC.